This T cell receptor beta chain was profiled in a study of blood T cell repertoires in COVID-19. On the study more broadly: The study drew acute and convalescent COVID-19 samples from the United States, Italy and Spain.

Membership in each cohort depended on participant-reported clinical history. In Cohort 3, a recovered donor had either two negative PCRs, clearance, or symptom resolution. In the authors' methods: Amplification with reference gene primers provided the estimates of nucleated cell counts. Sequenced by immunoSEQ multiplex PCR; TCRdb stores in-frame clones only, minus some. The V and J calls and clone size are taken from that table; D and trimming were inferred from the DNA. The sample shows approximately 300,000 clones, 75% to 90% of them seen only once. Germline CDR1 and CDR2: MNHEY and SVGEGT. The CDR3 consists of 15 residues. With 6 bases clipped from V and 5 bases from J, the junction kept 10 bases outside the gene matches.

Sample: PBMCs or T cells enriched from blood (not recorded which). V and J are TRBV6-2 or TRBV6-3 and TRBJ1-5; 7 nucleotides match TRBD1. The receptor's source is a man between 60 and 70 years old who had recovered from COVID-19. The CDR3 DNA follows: TGTGCCAGCAGCACAGGGGTAAAGGGGGATCAGCCCCAGCATTTT. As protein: CASSTGVKGDQPQHF.